This T cell receptor beta chain was sequenced in a study of T cell clonotyping in hematopoietic cell transplantation. Described time point: recipient sample about 28 days before transplant, after cytoreduction. Data came from immunoSEQ multiplex PCR; TCRdb stores just in-frame clones and leaves some out. The table has fewer than 25,000 clones, about 80% seen once. The trim removed 5 bases at V and 1 base at J, leaving 11 bases unmatched. In germline, CDR1 is SEHNR, CDR2 FQNEAQ (reference sequence). This CDR3 is 16 amino acids long. The J gene is TRBJ2-7, the V gene TRBV7-9; 7 nucleotides agree with TRBD1. The sequencing used peripheral blood mononuclear cells, collected before stem cell transplant. This receptor was identified in a man in his 60s with acute myeloid leukemia. Some clones in this sample may be carry-over from other donors' samples. Here the CDR3 DNA reads TGTGCCAGCAGCATCCCTCGGACAGGTTCTTCCTACGAGCAGTACTTC. It specifies CASSIPRTGSSYEQYF.